The clone carrying this T cell receptor beta chain has a handful of counts. TCRdb keeps only in-frame clones here, not all; method: immunoSEQ multiplex PCR. The top ten hold around 25% of the sample, which has approximately 140,000 clones, approximately 87% seen once. The record originates from a study of radiation and T cells in renal cell carcinoma. Overall study: Nephrectomy followed 15 Gy stereotactic body radiation by 4 weeks.

Per the germline V gene, CDR1 is LNHDA and CDR2 is SQIVND (reference sequence). Deletions cut 5 bases from V and 5 bases from J, with 15 bases between. The CDR3 extends over 14 amino acids. Time point reported: baseline pretreatment blood. The treatment here: 15 Gy SBRT to primary tumor, nephrectomy 4 weeks later. The rearrangement uses TRBV19 and TRBJ1-2; perhaps TRBD1 as D (5 bases). The receptor's source is a woman aged 45 to 65 with renal cell carcinoma. The sample in question was blood, obtained from a patient whose treatment included radiotherapy and nephrectomy. The CDR3 region has the DNA TGTGCCAGTAGTTCTCAGGGAGCTGGGTATGGCTACACCTTC. Its translation: CASSSQGAGYGYTF. The full variable domain, in which reference TRBV19 and TRBJ1-2 provide the parts outside the CDR3, is DGGITQSPKYLFRKEGQNVTLSCEQNLNHDAMYWYRQDPGQGLRLIYYSQIVNDFQKGDIAEGYSVSREKKESFPLTVTSAQKNPTAFYLCASSSQGAGYGYTFGSGTRLTVV.